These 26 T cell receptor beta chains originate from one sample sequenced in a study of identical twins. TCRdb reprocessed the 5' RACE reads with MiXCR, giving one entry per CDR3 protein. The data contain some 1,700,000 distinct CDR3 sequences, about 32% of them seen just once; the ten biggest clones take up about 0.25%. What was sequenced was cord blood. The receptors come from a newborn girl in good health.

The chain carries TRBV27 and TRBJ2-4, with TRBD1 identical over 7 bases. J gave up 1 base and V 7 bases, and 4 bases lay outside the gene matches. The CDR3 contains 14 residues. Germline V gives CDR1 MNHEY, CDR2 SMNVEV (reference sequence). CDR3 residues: CASKGAWAKNIQYF. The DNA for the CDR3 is TGTGCCAGCAAGGGGGCGTGGGCCAAAAACATTCAGTACTTC.

CDR3 in amino acids: CASRDLGRTDTQYF. In DNA, the CDR3 is TGTGCCAGCAGGGACCTCGGACGCACAGATACGCAGTATTTT. The chain joins TRBV6-6 to TRBJ2-3; no firm D call. The CDR3 runs to 14 residues. Trimming removed 6 bases from V and 1 base from J, with 11 bases in between. In germline, CDR1 is MNHNY, CDR2 SVGAGI (reference sequence).

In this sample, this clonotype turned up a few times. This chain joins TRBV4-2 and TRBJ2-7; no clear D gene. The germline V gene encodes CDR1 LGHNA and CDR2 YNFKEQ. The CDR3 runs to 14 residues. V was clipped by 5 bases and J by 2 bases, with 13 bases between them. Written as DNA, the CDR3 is TGTGCCAGCAGCGTACAGACTGGAGCCTACGAGCAGTACTTC. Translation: CASSVQTGAYEQYF.

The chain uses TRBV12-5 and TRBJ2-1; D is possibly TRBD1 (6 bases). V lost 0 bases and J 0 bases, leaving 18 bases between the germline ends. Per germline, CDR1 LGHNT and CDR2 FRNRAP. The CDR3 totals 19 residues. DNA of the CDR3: TGTGCTAGTGGTTTGGTAGTTAGCAGGGGACGGAGCTCCTACAATGAGCAGTTCTTC. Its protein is CASGLVVSRGRSSYNEQFF.

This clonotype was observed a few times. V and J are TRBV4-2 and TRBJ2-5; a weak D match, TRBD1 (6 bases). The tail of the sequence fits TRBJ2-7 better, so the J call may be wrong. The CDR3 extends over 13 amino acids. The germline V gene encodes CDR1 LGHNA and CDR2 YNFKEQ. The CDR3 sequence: CASSQHREYEQYF. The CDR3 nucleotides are TGTGCCAGCAGCCAACACAGGGAATACGAGCAGTACTTC.

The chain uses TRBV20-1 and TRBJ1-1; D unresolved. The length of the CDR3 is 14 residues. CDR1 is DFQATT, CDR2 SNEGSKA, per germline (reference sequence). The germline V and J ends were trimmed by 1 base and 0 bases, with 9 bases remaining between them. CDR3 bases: TGCAGTGCTAGAGCCGACAACATGAACACTGAAGCTTTCTTT. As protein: CSARADNMNTEAFF.

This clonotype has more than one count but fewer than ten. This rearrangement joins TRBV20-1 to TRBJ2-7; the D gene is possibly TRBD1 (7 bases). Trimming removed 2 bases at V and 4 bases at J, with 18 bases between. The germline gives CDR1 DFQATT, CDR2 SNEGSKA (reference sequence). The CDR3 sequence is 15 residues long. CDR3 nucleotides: TGCAGTGCTAGATTCTATGGAGGGGGCGCATACGAGCAGTACTTC. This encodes CSARFYGGGAYEQYF.

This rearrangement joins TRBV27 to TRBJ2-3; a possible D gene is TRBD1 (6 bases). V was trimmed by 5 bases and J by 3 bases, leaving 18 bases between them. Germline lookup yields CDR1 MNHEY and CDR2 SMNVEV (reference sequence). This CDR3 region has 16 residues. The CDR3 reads CASSPYRVRLTDTQYF. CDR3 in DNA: TGTGCCAGCAGTCCATACAGGGTGAGGTTGACAGATACGCAGTATTTT.

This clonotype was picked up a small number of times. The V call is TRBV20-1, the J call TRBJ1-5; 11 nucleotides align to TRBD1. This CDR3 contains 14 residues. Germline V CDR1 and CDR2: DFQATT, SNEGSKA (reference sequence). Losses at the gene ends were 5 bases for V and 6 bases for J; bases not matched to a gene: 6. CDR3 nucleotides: TGCAGTGCTGGACAGGGGGCGGAGGGTCAGCCCCAGCATTTT. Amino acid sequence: CSAGQGAEGQPQHF.

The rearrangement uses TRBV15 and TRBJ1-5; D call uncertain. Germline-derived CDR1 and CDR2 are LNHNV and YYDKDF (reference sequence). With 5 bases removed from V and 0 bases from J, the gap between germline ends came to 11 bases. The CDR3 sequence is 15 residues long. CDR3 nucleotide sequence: TGTGCCACCAGCGGGTCCCTCCATAGCAATCAGCCCCAGCATTTT. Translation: CATSGSLHSNQPQHF.

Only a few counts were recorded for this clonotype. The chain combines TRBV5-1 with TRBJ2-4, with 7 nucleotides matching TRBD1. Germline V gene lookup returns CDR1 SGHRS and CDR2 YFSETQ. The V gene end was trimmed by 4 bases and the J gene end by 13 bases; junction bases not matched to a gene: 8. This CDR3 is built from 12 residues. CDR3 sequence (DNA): TGCGCCAGCAGCACCGGGACAGCTGCGCAGTACTTC. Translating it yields CASSTGTAAQYF.

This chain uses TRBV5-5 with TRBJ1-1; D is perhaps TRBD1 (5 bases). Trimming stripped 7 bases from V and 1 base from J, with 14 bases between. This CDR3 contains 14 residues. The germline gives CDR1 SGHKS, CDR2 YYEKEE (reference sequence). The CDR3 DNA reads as TGTGCCAGCGGGGACCGACTCCCGAACACTGAAGCTTTCTTT. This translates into CASGDRLPNTEAFF.

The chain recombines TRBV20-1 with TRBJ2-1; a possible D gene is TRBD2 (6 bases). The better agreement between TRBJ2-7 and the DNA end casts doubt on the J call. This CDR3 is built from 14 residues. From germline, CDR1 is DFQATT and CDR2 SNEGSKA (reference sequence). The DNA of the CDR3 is TGCAGTGCTACTAGCGAAAGCTCCTACAATGAGCAGTACTTC. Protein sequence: CSATSESSYNEQYF.

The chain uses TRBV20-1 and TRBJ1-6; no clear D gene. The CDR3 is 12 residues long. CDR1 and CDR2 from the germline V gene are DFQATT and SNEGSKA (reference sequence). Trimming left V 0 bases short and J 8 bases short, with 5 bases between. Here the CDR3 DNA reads TGCAGTGCTAGAGATATTGATTCACCCCTCCACTTT. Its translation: CSARDIDSPLHF.

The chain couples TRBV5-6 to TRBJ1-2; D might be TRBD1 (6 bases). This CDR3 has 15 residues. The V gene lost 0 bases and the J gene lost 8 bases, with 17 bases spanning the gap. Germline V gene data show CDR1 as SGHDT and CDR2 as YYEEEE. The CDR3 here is CASSLAPGTPTGYTF. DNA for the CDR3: TGTGCCAGCAGCTTGGCCCCCGGGACACCGACAGGCTACACCTTC.

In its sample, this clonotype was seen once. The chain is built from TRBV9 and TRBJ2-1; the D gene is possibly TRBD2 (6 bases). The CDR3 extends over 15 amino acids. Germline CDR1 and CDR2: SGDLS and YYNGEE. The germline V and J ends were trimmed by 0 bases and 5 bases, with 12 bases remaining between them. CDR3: CASSVAAGHNNEQFF. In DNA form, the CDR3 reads TGTGCCAGCAGCGTAGCCGCGGGGCATAACAATGAGCAGTTCTTC.

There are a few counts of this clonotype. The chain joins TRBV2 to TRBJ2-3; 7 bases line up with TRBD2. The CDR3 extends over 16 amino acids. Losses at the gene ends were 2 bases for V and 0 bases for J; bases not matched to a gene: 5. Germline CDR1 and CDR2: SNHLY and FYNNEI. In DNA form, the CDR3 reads TGTGCCAGCAGTGAAATGGGGGGGTGGAGCACAGATACGCAGTATTTT. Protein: CASSEMGGWSTDTQYF.

The CDR3 DNA reads as TGCGCCAGCAGGAAGTTTTCACAGGGGACAGATACGCAGTATTTT. Translation: CASRKFSQGTDTQYF. The chain uses TRBV5-1 and TRBJ2-3; 7 nucleotides agree with TRBD1. The CDR3 runs 15 residues. Germline CDR1 is SGHRS and CDR2 is YFSETQ. After removal of 5 bases from V and 3 bases from J, the junction contained 9 bases not matched to a gene.

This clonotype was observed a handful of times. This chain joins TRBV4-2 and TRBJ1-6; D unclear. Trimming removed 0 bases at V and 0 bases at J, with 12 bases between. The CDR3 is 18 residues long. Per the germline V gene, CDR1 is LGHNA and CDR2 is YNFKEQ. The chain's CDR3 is CASSQDPGLSSYNSPLHF. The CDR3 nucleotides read TGTGCCAGCAGCCAAGATCCAGGACTGAGCTCCTATAATTCACCCCTCCACTTT.

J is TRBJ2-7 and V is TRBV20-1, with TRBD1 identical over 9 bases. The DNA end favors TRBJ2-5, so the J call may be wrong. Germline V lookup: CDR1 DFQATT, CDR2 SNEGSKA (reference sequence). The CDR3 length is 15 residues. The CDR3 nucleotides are TGCAGTGCTAGGACAGGGGGGACACCGAAGGAGACCCAGTACTTC. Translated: CSARTGGTPKETQYF.

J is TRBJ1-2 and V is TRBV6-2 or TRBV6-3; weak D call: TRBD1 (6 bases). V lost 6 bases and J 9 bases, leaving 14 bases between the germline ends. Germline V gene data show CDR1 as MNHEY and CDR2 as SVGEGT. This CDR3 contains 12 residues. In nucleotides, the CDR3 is TGTGCCAGCAGGCCAAGACAGGTTCGCTACACCTTC. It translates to CASRPRQVRYTF.

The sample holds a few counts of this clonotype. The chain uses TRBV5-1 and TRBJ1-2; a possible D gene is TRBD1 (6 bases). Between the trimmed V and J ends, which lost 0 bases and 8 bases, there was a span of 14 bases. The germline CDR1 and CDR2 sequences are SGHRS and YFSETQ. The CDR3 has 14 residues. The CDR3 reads CASSLDTGSGGYTF. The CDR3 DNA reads TGCGCCAGCAGCTTGGATACAGGGTCGGGGGGCTACACCTTC.

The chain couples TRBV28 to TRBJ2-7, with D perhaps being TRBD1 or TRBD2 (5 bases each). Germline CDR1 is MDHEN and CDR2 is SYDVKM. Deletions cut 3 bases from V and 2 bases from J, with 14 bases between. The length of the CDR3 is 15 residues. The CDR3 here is CASSFEGPSPYEQYF. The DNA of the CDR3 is TGTGCCAGCAGTTTTGAGGGGCCCTCACCCTACGAGCAGTACTTC.

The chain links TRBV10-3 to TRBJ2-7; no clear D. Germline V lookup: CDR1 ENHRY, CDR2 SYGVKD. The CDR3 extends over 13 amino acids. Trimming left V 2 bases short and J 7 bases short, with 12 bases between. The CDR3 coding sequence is TGTGCCATCAGTGAGCATGGGTACAATGAGCAGTACTTC. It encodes CAISEHGYNEQYF.

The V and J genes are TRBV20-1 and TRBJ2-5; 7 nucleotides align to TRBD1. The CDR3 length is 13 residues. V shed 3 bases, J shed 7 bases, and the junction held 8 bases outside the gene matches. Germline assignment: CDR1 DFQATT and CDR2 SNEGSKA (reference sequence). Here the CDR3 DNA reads TGCAGTGCTAGGGACCGCTCAGGGGGGACCCAGTACTTC. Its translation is CSARDRSGGTQYF.

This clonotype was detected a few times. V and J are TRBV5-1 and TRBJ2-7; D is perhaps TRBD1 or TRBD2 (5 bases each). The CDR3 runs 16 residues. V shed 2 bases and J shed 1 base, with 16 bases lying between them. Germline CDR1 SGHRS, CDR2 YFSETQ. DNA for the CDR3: TGCGCCAGCAGCTTCACACTAGGGGACGGTTCCTACGAGCAGTACTTC. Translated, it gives CASSFTLGDGSYEQYF.